This TCR beta chain appears in the sequencing data of a study of shared clonotypes between healthy human individuals. Study-level results: Roughly 5% of naive CD4 clonotypes were shared across four donors.

A word on this clone: What it binds is unknown.

The germline V gene encodes CDR1 MNHNY and CDR2 SVGAGI (reference sequence). The CDR3 totals 13 residues. V lost 5 bases to trimming and J lost 4 bases, with 11 bases between them. On sorted subsets, replicate PCRs used 200 ng DNA, or approximately 33,000 T cell genomes. Generated by immunoSEQ multiplex PCR, the TCRdb table keeps only in-frame clones and is missing some. In the table there are a few million clones, 93% of which are singletons. The TCR comes from a man aged 18 to 35 in good health. Some clones in this sample may be carry-over from other donors' samples. The sample comprised naive CD4+ T cells from PBMCs. This sample's subset: CD45RA+ positively selected. This chain links TRBV6-6 with TRBJ2-5; tentatively, D is TRBD2 (6 bases). In nucleotides, the CDR3 is TGTGCCAGCAGTGTGCGGGAAGGAGAGACCCAGTACTTC. Protein: CASSVREGETQYF.